A single sample gave rise to the 30 T cell receptor beta chains below, sequenced in a study of CD8+ T cells in alopecia areata. The treatment: oral pan-JAK inhibitor, 5-10 mg twice daily. Investigators isolated RNA and reverse transcribed it into cDNA to act as the sequencing template. Sequencing used immunoSEQ multiplex PCR; TCRdb keeps in-frame clones, though not all of them. This repertoire shows about 200,000 clones, roughly two fifths found once; its top ten account for just under 0.5%. This material consisted of CD4+ T cells sorted from blood, taken at roughly week 30, from a patient treated with tofacitinib. The receptors come from a human donor with alopecia areata.

About this clone: This sequence may be a read error, since a much larger clone differs from it by one base. The chain links TRBV5-1 to TRBJ2-2; D is unresolved. The CDR3 is 16 amino acids. In germline, CDR1 is SGHRS, CDR2 YFSETQ. The CDR3 loop reads CASSFQIRTNAGELFF. DNA of the CDR3: TGCGCCAGCAGCTTCCAGATCCGCACGAACGCCGGGGAGCTGTTTTTT.

Only a few counts were recorded for this clone. Different DNA sequences within this sample yield the same CDR3. V usage is TRBV18 and J usage is TRBJ2-5; maybe TRBD2 (5 bases). Looked up from germline, CDR1 is KGHSH and CDR2 is LQKENI. The CDR3 totals 14 residues. V was clipped by 1 base and J by 3 bases, with 9 bases between them. DNA of the CDR3: TGTGCCAGCTCACCACGGACCGGGGAAGAGACCCAGTACTTC. Translated: CASSPRTGEETQYF.

This clone was picked up a small number of times. The chain joins TRBV2 to TRBJ2-3, with D perhaps TRBD1 (5 bases). Germline lookup yields CDR1 SNHLY and CDR2 FYNNEI. V was shortened by 4 bases and J by 4 bases, with 12 bases between the two germline ends. The CDR3 contains 14 residues. The CDR3 region has the DNA TGTGCCAGCAGTGGGGGCCAAGCCCCAGATACGCAGTATTTT. Its translation: CASSGGQAPDTQYF.

Regarding this clone: A much larger clone lies a single base off, so this may be a read error. This sample includes further DNA sequences coding for the same CDR3. The chain couples TRBV19 to TRBJ1-5; D possibly corresponds to TRBD1 (6 bases). Germline lookup yields CDR1 LNHDA and CDR2 SQIVND (reference sequence). Trimming cost V 7 bases and J 0 bases, with 13 bases left between them. The CDR3 runs to 15 residues. CDR3 sequence: CASTTGTNSNQPQHF. CDR3 DNA sequence: TGTGCCAGTACTACCGGGACAAATAGCAATCAGCCCCAGCATTTT.

The chain employs TRBV29-1 and TRBJ1-1; D is undetermined. V was shortened by 2 bases and J by 11 bases, with 27 bases between the two germline ends. Germline CDR1 is SQVTM and CDR2 is ANQGSEA. The length of the CDR3 is 16 residues. CDR3 in DNA: TGCAGCGTTGAACCACTTTTGACAATCGGGTCAGTCGGGGCTTTCTTT. This sequence encodes CSVEPLLTIGSVGAFF.

This sequence joins TRBV28 and TRBJ2-2, with D unresolved. CDR3 length equals 13 residues. Germline CDR1 reads MDHEN; CDR2 reads SYDVKM. Trimming stripped 5 bases from V and 2 bases from J, with 6 bases between. CDR3 in amino acids: CASSGLNTGELFF. DNA for the CDR3: TGTGCCAGCAGTGGATTAAACACCGGGGAGCTGTTTTTT.

The chain recombines TRBV7-2 with TRBJ2-7; no reliable D call. Germline values: CDR1 SGHTA, CDR2 FQGNSA. Trimming left V 6 bases short and J 2 bases short, with 14 bases between. The length of the CDR3 is 14 residues. CDR3 loop: CASRLRATTYEQYF. For the CDR3, the DNA is TGTGCCAGCAGACTCCGGGCCACTACCTACGAGCAGTACTTC. The whole variable domain, filled in from reference TRBV7-2 and TRBJ2-7, reads GAGVSQSPSNKVTEKGKDVELRCDPISGHTALYWYRQSLGQGLEFLIYFQGNSAPDKSGLPSDRFSAERTGGSVSTLTIQRTQQEDSAVYLCASRLRATTYEQYFGPGTRLTVT.

Turning to this clone: A read error may account for a junction end that differs from germline. V gene TRBV14 combines with J gene TRBJ2-7; perhaps TRBD1 as D (7 bases). This CDR3 is built from 14 residues. Looked up from germline, CDR1 is SGHDN and CDR2 is FVKESK. The CDR3 protein is CASSQDIVQGGRHF. CDR3 DNA: TGTGCCAGCAGCCAAGATATAGTGCAGGGGGGTCGACACTTC.

The chain combines TRBV5-4 with TRBJ2-5, with D unclear. V lost 0 bases and J 7 bases, leaving 10 bases between the germline ends. Germline V gene sequence: CDR1 SGHNT, CDR2 YYREEE (reference sequence). The length of the CDR3 is 13 residues. The CDR3 spells CASSLEPEGTQYF. DNA for the CDR3: TGTGCCAGCAGCTTGGAACCCGAAGGGACCCAGTACTTC.

The sample holds a few counts of this clone. The chain links TRBV14 to TRBJ2-6; D gene uncertain. Germline CDR1 SGHDN, CDR2 FVKESK. Trimming cost V 2 bases and J 0 bases, with 8 bases left between them. The CDR3 length is 16 residues. The CDR3 here is CASSQQIHSGANVLTF. The CDR3 DNA sequence: TGTGCCAGCAGCCAACAGATCCACTCTGGGGCCAACGTCCTGACTTTC.

This clone was detected a few times. The chain is built from TRBV7-9 and TRBJ1-1; D unresolved. V was clipped by 5 bases and J by 6 bases, with 10 bases between them. CDR1 is SEHNR and CDR2 is FQNEAQ in the germline V gene (reference sequence). There are 12 residues in the CDR3. DNA for the CDR3: TGTGCCAGCAGCCCAGAGGGTTCTGAAGCTTTCTTT. It encodes CASSPEGSEAFF.

The sample holds many counts of this clone. V is TRBV6-6 and J is TRBJ1-1; D unresolved. There are 16 residues in the CDR3. Trimming cost V 2 bases and J 1 base, with 14 bases left between them. From germline, CDR1 is MNHNY and CDR2 SVGAGI (reference sequence). The CDR3 here is CASSYPDIYGNTEAFF. CDR3 coding DNA: TGTGCCAGCAGTTACCCCGACATATATGGGAACACTGAAGCTTTCTTT.

This clone turned up a few times. The chain uses TRBV13 and TRBJ1-6; D gene unclear. Germline V CDR1 and CDR2: PRHDT, FYEKMQ (reference sequence). This CDR3 is 14 amino acids long. Trimming stripped 0 bases from V and 7 bases from J, with 7 bases between. CDR3 DNA: TGTGCCAGCAGCTTAGGACGGCCGAATTCACCCCTCCACTTT. Protein sequence: CASSLGRPNSPLHF. The whole variable domain, filled in from reference TRBV13 and TRBJ1-6, reads AAGVIQSPRHLIKEKRETATLKCYPIPRHDTVYWYQQGPGQDPQFLISFYEKMQSDKGSIPDRFSAQQFSDYHSELNMSSLELGDSALYFCASSLGRPNSPLHFGNGTRLTVT.

V and J are TRBV6-1 and TRBJ1-1; a weak D match, TRBD1 (5 bases). CDR3 length equals 13 residues. The germline V gene encodes CDR1 MNHNS and CDR2 SASEGT. Trimming left V 8 bases short and J 0 bases short, with 10 bases between. For the CDR3, the DNA is TGTGCCAGCGCTGACAGTTTGAACACTGAAGCTTTCTTT. Its protein product is CASADSLNTEAFF.

The chain combines TRBV4-2 with TRBJ2-1; no reliable D call. Germline CDR1 and CDR2: LGHNA and YNFKEQ. V lost 0 bases, J lost 9 bases, and 12 bases lay in between. The CDR3 contains 14 residues. CDR3 sequence reads: CASSQDRLLGEQFF. The DNA for the CDR3 is TGTGCCAGCAGCCAAGATAGACTTTTGGGTGAGCAGTTCTTC.

The J gene is TRBJ2-7, the V gene TRBV15; no firm D call. The CDR3 contains 14 residues. Germline CDR1 reads LNHNV; CDR2 reads YYDKDF (reference sequence). Trimming shortened V by 0 bases and J by 6 bases, and 12 bases separated the two germline ends. DNA of the CDR3: TGTGCCACCAGCAGAGATACGGGCCTGGGCGAGCAGTACTTC. Protein: CATSRDTGLGEQYF.

This chain connects TRBV6-1 to TRBJ1-5, with no clear D. The CDR3 is 13 amino acids. V was clipped by 7 bases and J by 6 bases, with 13 bases between them. CDR1 and CDR2 (germline): MNHNS, SASEGT. CDR3 residues: CASKDPGGQPQHF. The CDR3 nucleotides are TGTGCCAGCAAGGACCCTGGAGGTCAGCCCCAGCATTTT.

The chain links TRBV7-8 to TRBJ2-2; 13 bases fit TRBD2. There are 18 residues in the CDR3. Germline lookup yields CDR1 SGHVS and CDR2 FQNEAQ. With V trimmed by 4 bases and J by 0 bases, 5 bases remained unmatched. In DNA, the CDR3 is TGTGCCAGCAGCTCCTGGACTAGCGGGGGATCGAACACCGGGGAGCTGTTTTTT. This encodes CASSSWTSGGSNTGELFF.

This clone was counted a few times. This chain connects TRBV19 to TRBJ1-1; 7 nucleotides line up with TRBD1. The CDR3 extends over 16 amino acids. V gave up 3 bases and J gave up 0 bases; unmatched junction bases: 7. The germline V gene encodes CDR1 LNHDA and CDR2 SQIVND (reference sequence). The CDR3 nucleotides read TGTGCCAGTAGTATGTCAGGAGGACAGGTGAACACTGAAGCTTTCTTT. Amino acids: CASSMSGGQVNTEAFF.

The V and J genes are TRBV7-9 and TRBJ1-5, with unresolved D. The CDR3 is made up of 14 amino acids. V gave up 5 bases and J gave up 7 bases, with 15 bases separating them. Germline CDR1 is SEHNR and CDR2 is FQNEAQ (reference sequence). CDR3 loop: CASSLPGRGQPQHF. The DNA of the CDR3 is TGTGCCAGCAGCCTTCCAGGTAGAGGACAGCCCCAGCATTTT.

This chain's CDR3 is CASSLGAGGTEAFF. Written as DNA, the CDR3 is TGTGCCAGCTCCTTAGGGGCCGGGGGCACTGAAGCTTTCTTT. The V gene is TRBV18, the J gene TRBJ1-1; weak D call: TRBD1 (5 bases). This CDR3 has 14 amino acids. Germline lookup yields CDR1 KGHSH and CDR2 LQKENI. The V end lost 6 bases, the J end lost 4 bases, and 15 bases lay between the germline ends. The whole variable domain, filled in from reference TRBV18 and TRBJ1-1, reads NAGVMQNPRHLVRRRGQEARLRCSPMKGHSHVYWYRQLPEEGLKFMVYLQKENIIDESGMPKERFSAEFPKEGPSILRIQQVVRGDSAAYFCASSLGAGGTEAFFGQGTRLTVV.

The V call is TRBV5-4, the J call TRBJ1-1; 7 bases map to TRBD1. CDR3 length: 13 residues. The V and J ends lost 4 bases and 1 base, in that order; junction bases with no gene match: 1. The germline CDR1 and CDR2 sequences are SGHNT and YYREEE (reference sequence). This chain's CDR3 is CASSGDRNTEAFF. As DNA, the CDR3 is TGTGCCAGCAGCGGGGACAGGAACACTGAAGCTTTCTTT.

V usage is TRBV5-4 and J usage is TRBJ1-1, with D tentatively TRBD1 (5 bases). The CDR3 contains 15 residues. Trimming removed 5 bases at V and 1 base at J, with 15 bases between. Germline loops: CDR1 SGHNT, CDR2 YYREEE (reference sequence). CDR3 sequence reads: CASRTWVGGNTEAFF. CDR3 DNA: TGTGCCAGCAGGACCTGGGTCGGGGGGAACACTGAAGCTTTCTTT. The whole variable domain, filled in from reference TRBV5-4 and TRBJ1-1, reads ETGVTQSPTHLIKTRGQQVTLRCSSQSGHNTVSWYQQALGQGPQFIFQYYREEENGRGNFPPRFSGLQFPNYSSELNVNALELDDSALYLCASRTWVGGNTEAFFGQGTRLTVV.

A few counts support this clone. V usage is TRBV5-1 and J usage is TRBJ2-7; the D is unclear. Trimming took 6 bases from V and 4 from J, leaving 11 bases between them. Germline-derived CDR1 and CDR2 are SGHRS and YFSETQ. The CDR3 is made up of 12 amino acids. The CDR3 DNA reads TGCGCCAGCAACCTGGCGGCGTACGAGCAGTACTTC. It encodes CASNLAAYEQYF.

The rearrangement joins TRBV5-1 to TRBJ1-4; D is possibly TRBD1 (6 bases). The CDR3 contains 17 residues. In germline, CDR1 is SGHRS, CDR2 YFSETQ. Trimming shortened V by 0 bases and J by 5 bases, and 17 bases separated the two germline ends. Here the CDR3 DNA reads TGCGCCAGCAGCTTGGAAGGTGGGGGACACGGAAATGAAAAACTGTTTTTT. Protein: CASSLEGGGHGNEKLFF.

V usage is TRBV4-1 and J usage is TRBJ2-1; possible D gene TRBD2, 5 bases. Germline V gene data show CDR1 as MGHRA and CDR2 as YSYEKL. V was clipped by 0 bases and J by 4 bases, with 16 bases between them. The CDR3 spans 17 residues. The CDR3 reads CASSQEKQRSPYNEQFF. The DNA of the CDR3 is TGCGCCAGCAGCCAAGAGAAACAGCGGAGCCCATACAATGAGCAGTTCTTC.

This sequence joins TRBV5-4 and TRBJ2-3; D perhaps matches TRBD2 (6 bases). This CDR3 contains 15 residues. V shed 7 bases and J shed 0 bases, with 15 bases lying between them. The V gene's germline CDR1 is SGHNT and CDR2 YYREEE (reference sequence). Here the CDR3 DNA reads TGTGCCAGCGGGGGTTGGAGCGGGAGCACAGATACGCAGTATTTT. It codes for CASGGWSGSTDTQYF.

The CDR3, as DNA: TGCAGCGCTCAGGAGGATAACACTGAAGCTTTCTTT. Protein sequence: CSAQEDNTEAFF. This sequence joins TRBV29-1 and TRBJ1-1; D ambiguous. Germline V gene lookup returns CDR1 SQVTM and CDR2 ANQGSEA. Trimming left V 7 bases short and J 2 bases short, with 11 bases between. This CDR3 spans 12 amino acids. The full variable domain, in which reference TRBV29-1 and TRBJ1-1 provide the parts outside the CDR3, is SAVISQKPSRDICQRGTSLTIQCQVDSQVTMMFWYRQQPGQSLTLIATANQGSEATYESGFVIDKFPISRPNLTFSTLTVSNMSPEDSSIYLCSAQEDNTEAFFGQGTRLTVV.

This clone has a handful of counts. The rearrangement joins TRBV30 to TRBJ1-3; no reliable D call. The V gene's germline CDR1 is GTSNPN and CDR2 SVGIG (reference sequence). Between the trimmed V and J ends, which lost 0 bases and 1 base, there was a span of 13 bases. The CDR3 runs 16 residues. CDR3 sequence (DNA): TGTGCCTGGAGTGTCGCCCACCCGATGTCTGGAAACACCATATATTTT. Translated: CAWSVAHPMSGNTIYF.

This clone was seen more than once but under ten times. The chain carries TRBV7-3 and TRBJ2-1, with TRBD2 as a possible D gene (5 bases). This CDR3 comprises 13 residues. Germline assignment: CDR1 SGHTA and CDR2 FQGTGA. V lost 5 bases, J lost 9 bases, and 14 bases lay in between. CDR3: CASSLDRRGEQFF. The CDR3 DNA reads TGTGCCAGCAGCCTCGACCGACGGGGTGAGCAGTTCTTC.